These T cell receptor beta chains were read from a single sample in a study of T cell changes during pregnancy in multiple sclerosis. The method was immunoSEQ multiplex PCR; TCRdb's version includes in-frame clones alone and lacks a portion of them. The sample lists approximately 88,000 clones; about 94% were seen once. Sequenced here: peripheral blood, sampled in the third trimester of pregnancy. The receptors derive from a female donor with multiple sclerosis, enrolled in a pregnancy study. Both conserved end residues are part of each CDR3. Rows may omit the clone size; those that give it use once, few, many or a size class.

j_gene: TRBJ2-1; abundance: NA; v_gene: TRBV19; CDR3aa: CASNVGTALNEQFF
j_gene: TRBJ1-1; abundance: NA; v_gene: TRBV9; CDR3aa: CASSVDHWNTEAFF
j_gene: TRBJ2-5; abundance: NA; v_gene: TRBV5-1; CDR3aa: CASSLNTGTVRETQYF
j_gene: TRBJ1-5; abundance: NA; v_gene: TRBV7-2; CDR3aa: CASTGGWGNQPQHF
j_gene: TRBJ2-1; abundance: once; v_gene: TRBV30; CDR3aa: CAWRRERGPYNEQFF
j_gene: TRBJ2-7; abundance: NA; v_gene: TRBV19; CDR3aa: CASSMTGYYEQYF
j_gene: TRBJ1-1; abundance: NA; v_gene: TRBV7-9; CDR3aa: CASSQPPGHLNTEAFF
j_gene: TRBJ2-1; abundance: NA; v_gene: TRBV10-3; CDR3aa: CAISESQGNYNEQFF
j_gene: TRBJ2-1; abundance: few; v_gene: TRBV27; CDR3aa: CASGHNEQFF
j_gene: TRBJ1-1; abundance: NA; v_gene: TRBV20-1; CDR3aa: CSASDYTEAFF
j_gene: TRBJ1-5; abundance: NA; v_gene: TRBV19; CDR3aa: CASRGSGTGNQPQHF
j_gene: TRBJ1-1; abundance: NA; v_gene: TRBV2; CDR3aa: CASSDRVGGTEAFF
j_gene: TRBJ2-3; abundance: NA; v_gene: TRBV6-5; CDR3aa: CASSYSPLSGADTQYF
j_gene: TRBJ2-7; abundance: NA; v_gene: TRBV15; CDR3aa: CATSRVGGQGYEQYF
j_gene: TRBJ1-2; abundance: NA; v_gene: TRBV14; CDR3aa: CASSSMGRGSYGYTF
j_gene: TRBJ2-7; abundance: NA; v_gene: TRBV11-2; CDR3aa: CASNYEWSGPPAQYF
j_gene: TRBJ2-1; abundance: NA; v_gene: TRBV11-2; CDR3aa: CASTITQGGSYNEQFF
j_gene: TRBJ2-7; abundance: NA; v_gene: TRBV5-6; CDR3aa: CASRMDWQSYEQYF
j_gene: TRBJ2-5; abundance: NA; v_gene: TRBV30; CDR3aa: CAWSVHPWTSGTPTETQYF
j_gene: TRBJ2-2; abundance: NA; v_gene: TRBV5-1; CDR3aa: CASSVGFGATGELFF
j_gene: TRBJ2-7; abundance: NA; v_gene: TRBV19; CDR3aa: CATQSGTEETYEQYF
j_gene: TRBJ1-1; abundance: NA; v_gene: TRBV11-3; CDR3aa: CASRQGGGTEAFF
j_gene: TRBJ2-3; abundance: NA; v_gene: TRBV7-8; CDR3aa: CASSLGTGTRKDTQYF
j_gene: TRBJ2-4; abundance: NA; v_gene: TRBV6-5; CDR3aa: CASSSPNEGGKNIQYF
j_gene: TRBJ1-2; abundance: NA; v_gene: TRBV6-5; CDR3aa: CASSYSNWEGLSGYTF
j_gene: TRBJ2-2; abundance: NA; v_gene: TRBV30; CDR3aa: CAWSPRTGGSGELFF
j_gene: TRBJ2-7; abundance: NA; v_gene: TRBV4-1; CDR3aa: CASSQTPGGAPDEQYF
j_gene: TRBJ2-7; abundance: NA; v_gene: TRBV2; CDR3aa: CASTETEDYEQYF
j_gene: TRBJ2-1; abundance: NA; v_gene: TRBV6-6; CDR3aa: CASSARGYNEQFF
j_gene: TRBJ2-5; abundance: NA; v_gene: TRBV11-3; CDR3aa: CASSSQATDQETQYF
j_gene: TRBJ2-3; abundance: NA; v_gene: TRBV28; CDR3aa: CASSLWGPGLEGTDTQYF
j_gene: TRBJ2-3; abundance: NA; v_gene: TRBV5-1; CDR3aa: CASSFERSNTDTQYF
j_gene: TRBJ2-7; abundance: NA; v_gene: TRBV28; CDR3aa: CASNFGPGGLSNEQYF